This T cell receptor beta chain originates from a study of T-cell reconstitution after alpha-beta-depleted transplantation in children (dated by TCRdb to 2015 to 2016). With respect to the entire study: Using TCR repertoire profiling, the study quantitatively followed how T-cell immune reconstitution unfolded in children after TCRalphabeta/CD19-depleted allogeneic hematopoietic cell transplantation. The paper as a whole reports these results and caveats: In some patients, high TCRbeta diversity at day 60 was attributed to recipient T cells and intrathymic progenitors that had survived conditioning. Over subsequent months, a decline in hyperexpanded clone frequencies was noted, and after one year, T-cell counts and TCRbeta diversity were mostly ascribed to newly produced T cells. The apparently early alphabetaT-cell count recovery about two months after transplant was reportedly dependent on only several hundred rapidly expanded clones derived from non-depleted graft cells.

The germline V gene encodes CDR1 MDHEN and CDR2 SYDVKM. The CDR3 measures 15 amino acids from cysteine to phenylalanine. The only DNA kept is the CDR3, 45 bases in frame from the first base. Trimming costs V 2 bases and J 4 bases, and their ends lie 14 bases apart. Remarks on this clonotype: The target of this receptor is not known. The sample holds no much larger clone one base away, and base qualities are not on file.

The intended sense of this specimen's treatment or condition label: allogeneic hematopoietic cell transplantation with graft depleted of TCRalphabeta T cells and CD19 B cells. TCRalphabeta/CD19-depleted allogeneic hematopoietic cell grafts were given to the transplant recipients, all of whom were children. Library prep was done by PCR. These reads were obtained on an Illumina HiSeq 2500. To normalize quantification of the TCRbeta repertoire, the TCR libraries were built with molecular barcoding that relied on unique molecular identifiers. TCRdb trimmed public reads at Q25 via fastp, called clones via MiXCR and kept in-frame beta chains. When rows share a CDR3 protein, they turn into one entry using the most common DNA and genes. This sample has about 300,000 distinct CDR3 sequences in its table, and 7.5% to 9% of those were observed once. The ten most abundant clones make up about 8.2% of the sample.

Sequences were derived from peripheral blood, sampled 360 days after TCRalphabeta/CD19-depleted stem cell transplant. The receptor was isolated from a female patient aged 2-10 years who had a stem cell transplant for Fanconi anemia, so the T cells may come from the graft donor. The chain links TRBV28 with TRBJ1-2; the D gene remains uncertain. The base sequence is TGTGCCAGCAGTTTAACGGCAGACAACGTCTATGGCTACACCTTC. Translated, it reads CASSLTADNVYGYTF.